The 16 T cell receptor beta chains below were found in one sample sequenced in a study of blood T cells in healthy people across ages. Primed by a sample-barcoded 5' primer and a J-beta primer mix, a second PCR proceeded for about 6 to 12 cycles. TCRdb ran MiXCR on the 5' RACE reads and lists one entry per CDR3 protein. The data hold 500,000 to 700,000 distinct CDR3 sequences, with about 28% observed a single time. Material: blood. The receptors were sampled from a woman older than 75 in good health.

Comments on this clonotype: This could be a read error, since a much larger clone is one nucleotide away. The chain has TRBV20-1 and TRBJ2-1, with TRBD1 identical over 12 bases. The CDR3 runs to 14 residues. CDR1 DFQATT and CDR2 SNEGSKA come from the germline V gene (reference sequence). Germline trimming cut 6 bases from V and 13 bases from J; bases unmatched to any gene: 13. The CDR3: CSAGQGARIETQFF. CDR3 sequence (DNA): TGCAGTGCGGGACAGGGGGCGCGAATTGAGACCCAGTTCTTC.

The chain carries TRBV28 and TRBJ2-7, with D possibly being TRBD2 (7 bases). The CDR3 extends over 17 amino acids. Trimming removed 6 bases from V and 7 bases from J, with 28 bases in between. CDR1 and CDR2 from the germline V gene are MDHEN and SYDVKM. The CDR3 region has the DNA TGTGCCAGCAGCTCCATCTTGAGGGGGGCCCAAGCGGGGGAGCAGTACTTC. Protein product: CASSSILRGAQAGEQYF.

On this clonotype: Just one base apart from a much larger clone, this may be a read error. The chain links TRBV6-6 to TRBJ2-5, with 11 bases lining up with TRBD2. This CDR3 region has 15 residues. After removal of 6 bases from V and 11 bases from J, the junction contained 14 bases not matched to a gene. The germline gives CDR1 MNHNY, CDR2 SVGAGI (reference sequence). CDR3 DNA: TGTGCCAGCAGGATTTTAGCGGGGGGGGCCTATGAGCAGTACTTC. It yields the protein CASRILAGGAYEQYF.

In this sample, this clonotype turned up many times. CDR3 loop: CSVERGYPNYGYTF. The DNA for the CDR3 is TGCAGCGTTGAGAGGGGATACCCGAACTATGGCTACACCTTC. This chain connects TRBV29-1 to TRBJ1-2, with a tentative D call TRBD1 (5 bases). Trimming pared 3 bases from V and 2 bases from J, leaving 13 bases between. Germline CDR1 is SQVTM and CDR2 is ANQGSEA. This CDR3 contains 14 residues. The entire variable domain, with the rest obtained from reference TRBV29-1 and TRBJ1-2, is as follows: SAVISQKPSRDICQRGTSLTIQCQVDSQVTMMFWYRQQPGQSLTLIATANQGSEATYESGFVIDKFPISRPNLTFSTLTVSNMSPEDSSIYLCSVERGYPNYGYTFGSGTRLTVV.

The chain carries TRBV29-1 and TRBJ2-1; 9 bases map to TRBD2. Judging by the DNA end, TRBJ2-7 fits better; the J call may be wrong. CDR3 length: 15 amino acids. Germline CDR1 and CDR2: SQVTM and ANQGSEA. CDR3 sequence reads: CSVELAGIGHNEQYF. The CDR3 nucleotides read TGCAGCGTTGAGCTAGCGGGGATAGGTCACAATGAGCAGTACTTC.

This clonotype was detected once. This rearrangement joins TRBV7-2 to TRBJ1-5; 11 positions match TRBD1. Trimming cost V 1 base and J 1 base; bases outside gene matches: 12. CDR1 is SGHTA and CDR2 is FQGNSA in the germline V gene. The CDR3 is 20 amino acids. The DNA for the CDR3 is TGTGCCAGCAGCTTAGTCCGGGACAGGGGGGAAATATCGAGCAATCAGCCCCAGCATTTT. This sequence encodes CASSLVRDRGEISSNQPQHF.

This clonotype has more than one count but fewer than ten. The CDR3 nucleotides are TGTGCCAGCAGCGGAGAGAAATTCAACTCCTCCCCCCTCTATGGCTACACCTTC. This translates into CASSGEKFNSSPLYGYTF. The chain couples TRBV7-9 to TRBJ1-2; D remains ambiguous. Looked up from germline, CDR1 is SEHNR and CDR2 is FQNEAQ (reference sequence). Trimming removed 5 bases from V and 4 bases from J, with 26 bases in between. The CDR3 runs to 18 residues.

This clonotype was detected ten times or more. The V and J genes are TRBV9 and TRBJ1-1; no clear D. The germline V and J ends were trimmed by 4 bases and 6 bases, with 19 bases remaining between them. This CDR3 has 15 amino acids. Germline lookup yields CDR1 SGDLS and CDR2 YYNGEE. CDR3 in DNA: TGTGCCAGCAGCCCTGGTCCCAACGAAGGCTCTGAAGCTTTCTTT. It encodes CASSPGPNEGSEAFF.

The chain employs TRBV10-3 and TRBJ2-3, with TRBD1 identical over 7 bases. Germline-derived CDR1 and CDR2 are ENHRY and SYGVKD. The CDR3 has 15 amino acids. The V and J ends lost 2 bases and 2 bases, in that order; junction bases with no gene match: 4. Here the CDR3 reads CAISERQGDTDTQYF. DNA for the CDR3: TGTGCCATCAGTGAGCGGCAGGGGGACACAGATACGCAGTATTTT.

This clonotype occurred many times. This chain connects TRBV7-2 to TRBJ1-2, with D maybe TRBD1 (5 bases). Germline V gene sequence: CDR1 SGHTA, CDR2 FQGNSA. This CDR3 has 13 amino acids. With 4 bases removed from V and 8 bases from J, the gap between germline ends came to 14 bases. As DNA, the CDR3 is TGTGCCAGCAGCTACGGGGGTGCGGGAGGCTACACCTTC. It translates to CASSYGGAGGYTF. The variable domain in full, completed from reference TRBV7-2 and TRBJ1-2, reads GAGVSQSPSNKVTEKGKDVELRCDPISGHTALYWYRQSLGQGLEFLIYFQGNSAPDKSGLPSDRFSAERTGGSVSTLTIQRTQQEDSAVYLCASSYGGAGGYTFGSGTRLTVV.

This clonotype was seen at least ten times. This chain joins TRBV9 and TRBJ2-5; possibly TRBD2 for D (5 bases). This CDR3 contains 14 residues. The germline V and J ends were trimmed by 0 bases and 0 bases, with 6 bases remaining between them. Per the germline V gene, CDR1 is SGDLS and CDR2 is YYNGEE. CDR3 region: CASSVAGYQETQYF. CDR3 nucleotides: TGTGCCAGCAGCGTAGCGGGATACCAAGAGACCCAGTACTTC.

This clonotype was seen many times. The V call is TRBV28, the J call TRBJ2-7, with TRBD1 identical over 9 bases. The CDR3 runs 15 residues. V was pared by 7 bases and J by 5 bases, with 12 bases of the junction left unmatched. The germline gives CDR1 MDHEN, CDR2 SYDVKM. The CDR3: CASNYAGTGFHEQYF. DNA for the CDR3: TGTGCCAGCAATTATGCAGGGACAGGGTTCCACGAGCAGTACTTC.

The chain joins TRBV20-1 to TRBJ2-3; TRBD1 matches at 7 bases. CDR1 and CDR2 from the germline V gene are DFQATT and SNEGSKA (reference sequence). The V gene end was trimmed by 7 bases and the J gene end by 0 bases; junction bases not matched to a gene: 10. This CDR3 region has 15 residues. CDR3 residues: CSGRDSSISTDTQYF. The CDR3 DNA sequence: TGCAGTGGCCGGGACAGTTCGATCAGCACAGATACGCAGTATTTT.

This clonotype was recorded at least ten times. J is TRBJ2-1 and V is TRBV6-1; 12 nucleotides match TRBD1. V was clipped by 5 bases and J by 7 bases; unmatched bases: 6. The CDR3 loop spans 15 amino acids. The germline V gene encodes CDR1 MNHNS and CDR2 SASEGT. The CDR3 is CASSLGQGAVNEQFF. CDR3 nucleotides: TGTGCCAGCAGTCTGGGACAGGGGGCCGTTAATGAGCAGTTCTTC.

The chain has TRBV20-1 and TRBJ1-1, with 10 nucleotides matching TRBD1. CDR3 size: 15 residues. Losses at the gene ends were 3 bases for V and 5 bases for J; bases not matched to a gene: 9. Germline assignment: CDR1 DFQATT and CDR2 SNEGSKA (reference sequence). This chain's CDR3 is CSARASTGGSTEAFF. CDR3 nucleotide sequence: TGCAGTGCTAGGGCCTCGACAGGGGGCAGTACTGAAGCTTTCTTT.

This clonotype has a count of ten or more. The V and J genes are TRBV2 and TRBJ1-5; tentatively, D is TRBD1 (6 bases). Germline loops: CDR1 SNHLY, CDR2 FYNNEI. The V and J ends lost 7 bases and 1 base respectively, with 14 bases between them. The length of the CDR3 is 15 residues. DNA for the CDR3: TGTGCCAGCACCCTTCGCAGGGGAAGCAATCAGCCCCAGCATTTT. Its protein product is CASTLRRGSNQPQHF. Combining the CDR3 with reference TRBV2 and TRBJ1-5 gives the whole variable domain EPEVTQTPSHQVTQMGQEVILRCVPISNHLYFYWYRQILGQKVEFLVSFYNNEISEKSEIFDDQFSVERPDGSNFTLKIRSTKLEDSAMYFCASTLRRGSNQPQHFGDGTRLSIL.